The 12 T cell receptor beta chains given below trace back to one sample, sequenced in a study of OX40 agonist ivuxolimab in advanced cancers. TCRdb's table, derived via immunoSEQ multiplex PCR, lists solely in-frame clones and lacks some. The sample holds more than 45,000 clones, 82% seen once. The sequencing used CD4+ or CD8+ T cells sorted from blood, collected in a trial of the OX40 agonist ivuxolimab. The source is an adult with an advanced solid tumor such as melanoma, head and neck, liver or kidney cancer.

The chain uses TRBV20-1 and TRBJ2-7; D gene uncertain. Germline V gene data show CDR1 as DFQATT and CDR2 as SNEGSKA (reference sequence). Between the trimmed V and J ends, which lost 6 bases and 1 base, there was a span of 7 bases. The length of the CDR3 is 11 residues. CDR3 nucleotide sequence: TGCAGTGCGAGAAATTCCTACGAGCAGTACTTC. Translation: CSARNSYEQYF.

Here the CDR3 reads CASSLESGMNTEAFF. The CDR3 DNA reads TGTGCCAGCAGCTTAGAATCAGGGATGAACACTGAAGCTTTCTTT. V is TRBV7-2 and J is TRBJ1-1; weak D call: TRBD1 (5 bases). The CDR3 extends over 15 amino acids. Between the trimmed V and J ends, which lost 1 base and 0 bases, there was a span of 9 bases. The germline gives CDR1 SGHTA, CDR2 FQGNSA.

CDR3 protein: CASSFGFTGKDKDGYTF. DNA of the CDR3: TGTGCCAGCAGTTTCGGGTTTACAGGGAAGGATAAGGATGGCTACACCTTC. The chain combines TRBV27 with TRBJ1-2; D may be TRBD1 (6 bases). Deletions cut 3 bases from V and 6 bases from J, with 23 bases between. CDR1 and CDR2 from the germline V gene are MNHEY and SMNVEV (reference sequence). The CDR3 consists of 17 residues.

The chain carries TRBV5-5 and TRBJ2-1; D is perhaps TRBD2 (6 bases). In germline, CDR1 is SGHKS, CDR2 YYEKEE (reference sequence). This CDR3 is 14 amino acids long. Trimming pared 4 bases from V and 5 bases from J, leaving 13 bases between. DNA for the CDR3: TGTGCCAGCAGCCCGGAGGGCCGCCACAATGAGCAGTTCTTC. It codes for CASSPEGRHNEQFF.

This chain joins TRBV7-8 and TRBJ2-2, with 8 bases that match TRBD2. The length of the CDR3 is 17 residues. V shed 0 bases and J 5 bases; nucleotides not matched to a gene: 8. Germline CDR1 and CDR2: SGHVS and FQNEAQ. The CDR3 coding sequence is TGTGCCAGCAGCTTAGCCGGGGGGGCAGATTTTACCGGGGAGCTGTTTTTT. Translating gives CASSLAGGADFTGELFF.

This chain connects TRBV7-7 to TRBJ2-3; TRBD1 matches 8 bases. J gave up 5 bases and V 4 bases, and 8 bases lay outside the gene matches. Germline lookup yields CDR1 SSHAT and CDR2 FNYEAQ (reference sequence). This CDR3 region has 15 residues. CDR3 sequence (DNA): TGTGCCAGCAGCTCGGGGAGGACAGGGCGAGATACGCAGTATTTT. It yields the protein CASSSGRTGRDTQYF. Full variable domain (outside the CDR3, taken from reference TRBV7-7 and TRBJ2-3): GAGVSQSPRYKVTKRGQDVTLRCDPISSHATLYWYQQALGQGPEFLTYFNYEAQPDKSGLPSDRFSAERPEGSISTLTIQRTEQRDSAMYRCASSSGRTGRDTQYFGPGTRLTVL.

This rearrangement joins TRBV6-1 to TRBJ1-3, with 10 bases aligning to TRBD1. Germline V gene sequence: CDR1 MNHNS, CDR2 SASEGT. Unmatched junction bases numbered 7, after V lost 4 bases and J lost 7 bases. The CDR3 contains 15 residues. As DNA, the CDR3 is TGTGCCAGCAGTGTCGGGACAGGGGAGGTCAACACCATATATTTT. As protein: CASSVGTGEVNTIYF.

A note on this clone: This sample includes further DNA sequences coding for the same CDR3. The chain combines TRBV19 with TRBJ2-5; possible D gene TRBD1, 5 bases. V was clipped by 3 bases and J by 5 bases, with 10 bases between them. The CDR3 is 13 amino acids. Germline values: CDR1 LNHDA, CDR2 SQIVND (reference sequence). CDR3 sequence: CASSIRVGETQYF. CDR3 nucleotide sequence: TGTGCCAGTAGTATCAGGGTCGGGGAGACCCAGTACTTC.

The chain joins TRBV11-2 to TRBJ2-5; 8 bases match TRBD2. Germline lookup yields CDR1 SGHAT and CDR2 FQNNGV. V lost 5 bases, J lost 2 bases, and 10 bases stayed unmatched. The CDR3 is 16 residues long. The CDR3 DNA reads TGTGCCAGCAGCCCGGGGAGCCGCGGGGGGCAAGAGACCCAGTACTTC. Translated, it gives CASSPGSRGGQETQYF.

The gene calls are TRBV28 and TRBJ1-4, with unresolved D. The CDR3 length is 11 residues. With 3 bases removed from V and 7 bases from J, the gap between germline ends came to 3 bases. The germline CDR1 and CDR2 sequences are MDHEN and SYDVKM. The CDR3 sequence is CASSFGEKLFF. CDR3 nucleotides: TGTGCCAGCAGTTTTGGTGAAAAACTGTTTTTT.

This chain uses TRBV5-4 with TRBJ2-3; D is perhaps TRBD2 (6 bases). This CDR3 contains 15 residues. The germline CDR1 and CDR2 sequences are SGHNT and YYREEE (reference sequence). Trimming shortened V by 10 bases and J by 0 bases, and 18 bases separated the two germline ends. The CDR3 reads CAGSVGGVSTDTQYF. CDR3 DNA sequence: TGTGCCGGGTCAGTCGGCGGGGTTAGCACAGATACGCAGTATTTT.

The V gene is TRBV6-1, the J gene TRBJ1-5; D possibly corresponds to TRBD1 (5 bases). From germline, CDR1 is MNHNS and CDR2 SASEGT. The CDR3 is 15 residues long. Between the trimmed V and J ends, which lost 2 bases and 1 base, there was a span of 9 bases. The CDR3 sequence: CASSERGMSNQPQHF. CDR3 sequence (DNA): TGTGCCAGCAGTGAACGGGGGATGAGCAATCAGCCCCAGCATTTT.